The 27 T cell receptor beta chains below come from one sample, sequenced in a study of blood T cell repertoires in COVID-19. Assay: immunoSEQ multiplex PCR; the TCRdb copy retains only in-frame clones and omits some. In the table there are about 380,000 clones, more than 75% of which are singletons. The source material was PBMCs or T cells enriched from blood (not recorded which). The receptors come from a woman between 18 and 29 years old who had recovered from COVID-19.

The CDR3 here is CAISHPADTQYF. Here the CDR3 DNA reads TGTGCCATCAGCCACCCGGCAGATACGCAGTATTTT. The V call is TRBV10-3, the J call TRBJ2-3; no clear D gene. The germline gives CDR1 ENHRY, CDR2 SYGVKD. The CDR3 runs 12 residues. Trimming took 6 bases from V and 4 from J, leaving 8 bases between them.

This clone has just one count. V and J are TRBV7-8 and TRBJ2-2, with a weak D call TRBD2 (7 bases). V was pared by 3 bases and J by 5 bases, with 22 bases between. The CDR3 loop spans 18 amino acids. CDR1 and CDR2 (germline): SGHVS, FQNEAQ. CDR3: CASSFGVGGPLWTGELFF. The CDR3 DNA follows: TGTGCCAGCAGCTTCGGGGTGGGGGGGCCCTTATGGACCGGGGAGCTGTTTTTT. Supplemented by reference TRBV7-8 and TRBJ2-2, the full variable domain reads GAGVSQSPRYKVAKRGQDVALRCDPISGHVSLFWYQQALGQGPEFLTYFQNEAQLDKSGLPSDRFFAERPEGSVSTLKIQRTQQEDSAVYLCASSFGVGGPLWTGELFFGEGSRLTVL.

The rearrangement links TRBV6-2 or TRBV6-3 to TRBJ2-7; 7 bases are shared with TRBD2. CDR3 length: 19 residues. V trimming: 0 bases; J trimming: 2 bases; junction bases outside the gene matches: 16. The germline gives CDR1 MNHEY, CDR2 SVGEGT. The CDR3 protein is CASSYSLVLAANAAYEQYF. Written as DNA, the CDR3 is TGTGCCAGCAGTTACTCGCTTGTGCTAGCGGCCAATGCAGCCTACGAGCAGTACTTC.

The chain uses TRBV27 and TRBJ2-2; possibly TRBD1 for D (5 bases). V was clipped by 0 bases and J by 6 bases, with 11 bases between them. Germline lookup yields CDR1 MNHEY and CDR2 SMNVEV (reference sequence). CDR3 size: 15 residues. In DNA, the CDR3 is TGTGCCAGCAGTTTATCCCCGGCAGGGCCCGGGGAGCTGTTTTTT. Amino acid sequence: CASSLSPAGPGELFF.

The CDR3 bases are TGTGCCAGCAGCCAAGCCCCCGGGACAGGGTCTAATTCACCCCTCCACTTT. Amino acids: CASSQAPGTGSNSPLHF. V gene TRBV3-1 (or the pseudogene TRBV3-2) combines with J gene TRBJ1-6, with 9 bases that match TRBD1. Trimming removed 1 base from V and 6 bases from J; junction bases left unmatched: 7. CDR1 LGHDT and CDR2 YNNKEL come from the germline V gene (reference sequence). This CDR3 has 17 residues.

This clone has more than one count but fewer than ten. V usage is TRBV27 and J usage is TRBJ1-6; unclear D gene. The CDR3 sequence is 18 residues long. The V and J ends lost 6 bases and 9 bases respectively, with 27 bases between them. From germline, CDR1 is MNHEY and CDR2 SMNVEV (reference sequence). The CDR3 nucleotides are TGTGCCAGCAGCCGTGGAGGCGCAGGACCCACCTACAGTTCACCCCTCCACTTT. It specifies CASSRGGAGPTYSSPLHF.

The chain combines TRBV27 with TRBJ2-5; no reliable D call. Germline V gene lookup returns CDR1 MNHEY and CDR2 SMNVEV (reference sequence). There are 14 residues in the CDR3. V lost 5 bases to trimming and J lost 2 bases, with 12 bases between them. The CDR3 here is CASSPRDRQETQYF. As DNA, the CDR3 is TGTGCCAGCAGTCCTCGCGATCGGCAAGAGACCCAGTACTTC.

This clone was recorded only once. The chain is built from TRBV25-1 and TRBJ1-2; D may be TRBD1 (6 bases). Germline CDR1 and CDR2: MGHDK and SYGVNS. Trimming removed 6 bases at V and 3 bases at J, with 14 bases between. The CDR3 covers 14 residues. CDR3 residues: CASRPGGAYYGYTF. The CDR3 region has the DNA TGTGCCAGCAGACCTGGGGGGGCCTACTATGGCTACACCTTC.

This clone was counted once. The chain employs TRBV24-1 and TRBJ1-2; 8 nucleotides line up with TRBD1. This CDR3 spans 13 amino acids. J gave up 6 bases and V 7 bases, and 6 bases lay outside the gene matches. Germline CDR1 is KGHDR and CDR2 is SFDVKD. The CDR3: CATRATGDDGYTF. The CDR3 DNA reads as TGTGCCACCAGAGCGACAGGGGACGATGGCTACACCTTC.

The table lists this clone with a few counts. The chain's CDR3 is CASSFRSGQEAFF. The CDR3 DNA reads TGTGCCAGCAGCTTCAGATCGGGACAGGAAGCTTTCTTT. The chain joins TRBV5-8 to TRBJ1-1; TRBD1 aligns across 7 bases. CDR3 length: 13 residues. Germline-derived CDR1 and CDR2 are SGHTS and YDEGEE. The V and J ends lost 2 bases and 8 bases, in that order; junction bases with no gene match: 6.

The chain combines TRBV18 with TRBJ1-3, with TRBD1 matching 9 bases. V was pared by 3 bases and J by 5 bases, with 11 bases of the junction left unmatched. The CDR3 has 17 amino acids. CDR1 KGHSH and CDR2 LQKENI come from the germline V gene. CDR3 coding DNA: TGTGCCAGCTCACCTACCGGGACAGGGAGGATGAGAAACACCATATATTTT. Translation gives CASSPTGTGRMRNTIYF.

This sequence joins TRBV24-1 and TRBJ2-1; 13 bases align to TRBD2. V was clipped by 4 bases and J by 9 bases; unmatched bases: 8. Germline V gene lookup returns CDR1 KGHDR and CDR2 SFDVKD. CDR3 length: 16 residues. CDR3 sequence reads: CATSDPTSGGAGEQFF. The CDR3 bases are TGTGCCACCAGTGACCCTACTAGCGGGGGGGCCGGTGAGCAGTTCTTC.

This chain connects TRBV18 to TRBJ2-5, with a tentative D call TRBD2 (5 bases). Per the germline V gene, CDR1 is KGHSH and CDR2 is LQKENI. V shed 3 bases and J shed 2 bases, with 13 bases lying between them. This CDR3 contains 15 residues. The CDR3 sequence: CASSPPSKRQETQYF. The CDR3 DNA sequence: TGTGCCAGCTCACCCCCTTCAAAGCGGCAAGAGACCCAGTACTTC.

The count of this clone is one. V gene TRBV14 combines with J gene TRBJ2-2; D is possibly TRBD1 (6 bases). The length of the CDR3 is 14 residues. V was cut by 2 bases and J by 7 bases, with 11 bases left in between. Germline-derived CDR1 and CDR2 are SGHDN and FVKESK. CDR3 in amino acids: CASSQNRVGGELFF. CDR3 DNA sequence: TGTGCCAGCAGCCAAAACAGGGTTGGCGGGGAGCTGTTTTTT.

The CDR3 nucleotides are TGTGCCAGCAGTGGGACTAGCGGGGCCGCCGGGGAGCTGTTTTTT. Amino acids: CASSGTSGAAGELFF. The rearrangement joins TRBV9 to TRBJ2-2, with TRBD2 identical over 13 bases. The length of the CDR3 is 15 residues. Trimming at V came to 5 bases and at J to 6 bases, leaving 4 bases not matched to a gene. Germline values: CDR1 SGDLS, CDR2 YYNGEE.

V is TRBV27 and J is TRBJ1-5, with D maybe TRBD1 (5 bases). Trimming took off 9 bases at V and 7 bases at J, with 13 bases between the two ends. The CDR3 has 12 amino acids. CDR1 MNHEY and CDR2 SMNVEV come from the germline V gene (reference sequence). CDR3 region: CASTTGGQPQHF. As DNA, the CDR3 is TGTGCCAGTACCACAGGAGGGCAGCCCCAGCATTTT.

The J gene is TRBJ2-7, the V gene TRBV4-2; 12 bases align to TRBD1. This CDR3 spans 15 amino acids. CDR1 is LGHNA and CDR2 is YNFKEQ in the germline V gene. V was clipped by 4 bases and J by 3 bases; unmatched bases: 4. CDR3 sequence reads: CASSLGTGGLYEQYF. CDR3 nucleotides: TGTGCCAGCAGCCTCGGGACAGGGGGCCTCTACGAGCAGTACTTC.

This sequence joins TRBV6-1 and TRBJ2-7, with 10 bases identical to TRBD1. Germline assignment: CDR1 MNHNS and CDR2 SASEGT. This CDR3 spans 15 amino acids. J gave up 2 bases and V 3 bases, and 4 bases lay outside the gene matches. The CDR3: CASSDRGTGAYEQYF. The CDR3 region has the DNA TGTGCCAGCAGTGATCGGGGGACAGGGGCCTACGAGCAGTACTTC.

This clone showed up just a few times. The chain recombines TRBV6-5 with TRBJ1-4, with a possible D match to TRBD1 (5 bases). Germline CDR1 is MNHEY and CDR2 is SVGAGI. The CDR3 totals 15 residues. The V and J ends lost 4 bases and 3 bases respectively, with 12 bases between them. The CDR3 loop reads CASSSRGEPNEKLFF. In DNA form, the CDR3 reads TGTGCCAGCAGTTCCCGGGGGGAACCTAATGAAAAACTGTTTTTT.

J is TRBJ1-2 and V is TRBV6-4; D gene unclear. Germline CDR1 is MRHNA and CDR2 is SNTAGT. V dropped 0 bases and J dropped 8 bases, with 7 bases sitting between them. This CDR3 is built from 12 residues. In DNA form, the CDR3 reads TGTGCCAGCAGTGACTCAGGGAGAGGCTACACCTTC. This gives the protein CASSDSGRGYTF.

J is TRBJ2-5 and V is TRBV6-5; possibly TRBD2 for D (6 bases). Germline V gene lookup returns CDR1 MNHEY and CDR2 SVGAGI. Trimming pared 0 bases from V and 4 bases from J, leaving 12 bases between. The length of the CDR3 is 15 residues. The CDR3 reads CASSYSAGRAETQYF. CDR3 in DNA: TGTGCCAGCAGTTACTCGGCGGGACGGGCAGAGACCCAGTACTTC.

With respect to this clone: Other nucleotide sequences from this sample produce the same CDR3. This chain uses TRBV7-2 with TRBJ1-1; 7 bases align to TRBD1. The V gene's germline CDR1 is SGHTA and CDR2 FQGNSA. The CDR3 totals 13 residues. V shed 6 bases, J shed 1 base, and the junction held 2 bases outside the gene matches. CDR3 amino acids: CASSYRGNTEAFF. The CDR3 DNA sequence: TGTGCCAGCAGTTACAGGGGGAACACTGAAGCTTTCTTT.

This rearrangement joins TRBV3-1 (or the pseudogene TRBV3-2) to TRBJ2-5; TRBD2 agrees at 8 bases. Germline CDR1 is LGHDT and CDR2 is YNNKEL (reference sequence). This CDR3 has 14 residues. V trimming: 2 bases; J trimming: 1 base; junction bases outside the gene matches: 0. Here the CDR3 DNA reads TGTGCCAGCAGCCAACGGGGGGGCCAAGAGACCCAGTACTTC. This sequence encodes CASSQRGGQETQYF.

The count of this clone is one. The CDR3 spells CASSSIRSTPREAFF. The DNA for the CDR3 is TGTGCCAGCAGCTCCATTCGAAGTACTCCACGTGAAGCTTTCTTT. The chain is built from TRBV7-8 and TRBJ1-1; unclear D gene. Germline V gene data show CDR1 as SGHVS and CDR2 as FQNEAQ. V lost 4 bases and J 7 bases, leaving 19 bases between the germline ends. The CDR3 has 15 residues. Full variable domain (outside the CDR3, taken from reference TRBV7-8 and TRBJ1-1): GAGVSQSPRYKVAKRGQDVALRCDPISGHVSLFWYQQALGQGPEFLTYFQNEAQLDKSGLPSDRFFAERPEGSVSTLKIQRTQQEDSAVYLCASSSIRSTPREAFFGQGTRLTVV.

J is TRBJ1-4 and V is TRBV5-8; D may be TRBD1 (6 bases). CDR3 size: 20 residues. V lost 1 base and J lost 0, with 22 bases in between. The germline gives CDR1 SGHTS, CDR2 YDEGEE. CDR3 in amino acids: CASSLRYRFFEGATNEKLFF. DNA for the CDR3: TGTGCCAGCAGCTTGAGGTACCGTTTCTTCGAGGGGGCAACTAATGAAAAACTGTTTTTT.

This chain connects TRBV19 to TRBJ1-2; 7 bases are a match to TRBD1. This CDR3 is 12 amino acids long. The germline V gene has CDR1 LNHDA and CDR2 SQIVND (reference sequence). The V and J ends lost 9 bases and 3 bases, in that order; junction bases with no gene match: 4. The CDR3 reads CASRQGDYGYTF. The DNA of the CDR3 is TGTGCCAGCCGACAGGGAGACTATGGCTACACCTTC.

The genes are TRBV3-1 (or the pseudogene TRBV3-2) and TRBJ2-7; possibly TRBD2 for D (6 bases). CDR1 is LGHDT, CDR2 YNNKEL, per germline (reference sequence). This CDR3 contains 14 residues. V gave up 4 bases and J gave up 5 bases, with 15 bases separating them. For the CDR3, the DNA is TGTGCCAGCAGCCGAGGGGCGGGGTCGGACGAGCAGTACTTC. It codes for CASSRGAGSDEQYF.